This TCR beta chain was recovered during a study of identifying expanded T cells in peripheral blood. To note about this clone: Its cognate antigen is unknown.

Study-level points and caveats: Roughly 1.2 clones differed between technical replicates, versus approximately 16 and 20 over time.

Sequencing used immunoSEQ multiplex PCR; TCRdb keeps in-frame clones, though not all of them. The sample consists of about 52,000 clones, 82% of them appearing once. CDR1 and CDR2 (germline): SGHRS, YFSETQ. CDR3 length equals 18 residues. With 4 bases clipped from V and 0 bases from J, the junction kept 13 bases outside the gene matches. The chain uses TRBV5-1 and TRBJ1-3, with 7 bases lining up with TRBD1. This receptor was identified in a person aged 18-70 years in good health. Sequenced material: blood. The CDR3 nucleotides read TGCGCCAGCAGCCGAGACTTAACGGACAGGAGCTCTGGAAACACCATATATTTT. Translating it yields CASSRDLTDRSSGNTIYF. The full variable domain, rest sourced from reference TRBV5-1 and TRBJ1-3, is KAGVTQTPRYLIKTRGQQVTLSCSPISGHRSVSWYQQTPGQGLQFLFEYFSETQRNKGNFPGRFSGRQFSNSRSEMNVSTLELGDSALYLCASSRDLTDRSSGNTIYFGEGSWLTVV.